This entry lists 25 T cell receptor beta chains sequenced from one sample in a study of cytomegalovirus exposure and HLA in healthy donors. Primers: 60 Vbeta forward and 13 Jbeta reverse. TCRdb keeps only in-frame clones here, not all; method: immunoSEQ multiplex PCR. The sample has fewer than 200,000 clones; about 82% are singletons. Sequencing used PBMCs. The receptor source for this set is a female donor in good health and CMV-seronegative.

This sequence joins TRBV28 and TRBJ1-2; TRBD1 agrees at 9 bases. J gave up 4 bases and V 3 bases, and 12 bases lay outside the gene matches. The V gene's germline CDR1 is MDHEN and CDR2 SYDVKM. CDR3 size: 17 residues. The CDR3 loop reads CASSFHLARTGVYGYTF. DNA for the CDR3: TGTGCCAGCAGTTTCCATCTAGCCCGGACAGGGGTCTATGGCTACACCTTC.

This clone was counted only a few times. The chain couples TRBV14 to TRBJ2-2, with D maybe TRBD2 (5 bases). The CDR3 contains 16 residues. The germline V gene has CDR1 SGHDN and CDR2 FVKESK. Trimming left V 0 bases short and J 5 bases short, with 13 bases between. The CDR3 DNA is TGTGCCAGCAGCCAAGAGACGCGGAGGTCAACCGGGGAGCTGTTTTTT. Residues: CASSQETRRSTGELFF.

This sequence joins TRBV7-9 and TRBJ2-5; D is unresolved. The end of the DNA is better explained by TRBJ2-7, so the J call may be wrong. Germline assignment: CDR1 SEHNR and CDR2 FQNEAQ (reference sequence). CDR3 length: 14 amino acids. CDR3 residues: CASSLSAVTYEQYF. The DNA of the CDR3 is TGTGCCAGCAGCTTATCTGCGGTAACCTACGAGCAGTACTTC.

There are a few counts of this clone. J is TRBJ1-5 and V is TRBV12-2; the table gives TRBD1 as D, unverified against the DNA. TRBV12-2 is tagged as a pseudogene. CDR3 length: 19 residues. CDR3 loop: CASRLGSPPGQLSNQPQHF. DNA for the CDR3: TGTGCAAGTCGCTTAGGATCGCCCCCGGGACAACTTAGCAATCAGCCCCAGCATTTT.

The CDR3 spells CASSYGQHDGYTF. DNA for the CDR3: TGTGCCAGCAGTTATGGACAGCACGATGGCTACACCTTC. The chain couples TRBV6-5 to TRBJ1-2, with D perhaps TRBD1 (6 bases). V dropped 3 bases and J dropped 6 bases, with 11 bases sitting between them. Germline V gene lookup returns CDR1 MNHEY and CDR2 SVGAGI. The CDR3 extends over 13 amino acids.

This chain connects TRBV27 to TRBJ1-1, with 9 bases matching TRBD1. Germline V lookup: CDR1 MNHEY, CDR2 SMNVEV (reference sequence). CDR3 size: 17 residues. Unmatched junction bases numbered 11, after V lost 1 base and J lost 5 bases. The DNA of the CDR3 is TGTGCCAGCAGTTTATTTAGGGTGAGACAGGGGGGAACTGAAGCTTTCTTT. It yields the protein CASSLFRVRQGGTEAFF.

J is TRBJ2-1 and V is TRBV5-1, with 10 bases matching TRBD2. Per the germline V gene, CDR1 is SGHRS and CDR2 is YFSETQ. The ends lost 3 bases at V and 2 bases at J; junction bases unmatched: 2. The CDR3 extends over 15 amino acids. CDR3 protein: CASSSTSGAYNEQFF. The CDR3 coding sequence is TGCGCCAGCAGCTCCACTAGCGGGGCCTACAATGAGCAGTTCTTC.

The V and J genes are TRBV5-1 and TRBJ1-1; possible D gene TRBD1, 5 bases. The ends were cut back, 4 bases at V and 0 bases at J, with 13 bases in the middle. The CDR3 totals 15 residues. The germline gives CDR1 SGHRS, CDR2 YFSETQ. CDR3 nucleotides: TGCGCCAGCAGCCCCGGACACCTCATGAACACTGAAGCTTTCTTT. Translating it yields CASSPGHLMNTEAFF.

V gene TRBV27 combines with J gene TRBJ2-5; 7 nucleotides line up with TRBD2. The CDR3 spans 17 residues. CDR1 is MNHEY and CDR2 is SMNVEV in the germline V gene (reference sequence). Trimming removed 1 base from V and 4 bases from J; junction bases left unmatched: 12. The CDR3 region has the DNA TGTGCCAGCAGTTTATTGACGCGAGCGGGAAGGCGAGAGACCCAGTACTTC. This sequence encodes CASSLLTRAGRRETQYF.

The rearrangement uses TRBV19 and TRBJ2-5; 9 bases are shared with TRBD2. The CDR3 length is 18 residues. V shed 3 bases, J shed 9 bases, and the junction held 20 bases outside the gene matches. Per germline, CDR1 LNHDA and CDR2 SQIVND (reference sequence). The CDR3 DNA sequence: TGTGCCAGTAGTATGCGTTCTACCCCTAGCGGGGCCCCGTCGGCCCAGTACTTC. Amino acid sequence: CASSMRSTPSGAPSAQYF. Variable domain in full (rest from reference TRBV19 and TRBJ2-5): DGGITQSPKYLFRKEGQNVTLSCEQNLNHDAMYWYRQDPGQGLRLIYYSQIVNDFQKGDIAEGYSVSREKKESFPLTVTSAQKNPTAFYLCASSMRSTPSGAPSAQYFGPGTRLLVL.

V and J are TRBV15 and TRBJ2-7; D perhaps matches TRBD2 (6 bases). In germline, CDR1 is LNHNV, CDR2 YYDKDF (reference sequence). The length of the CDR3 is 15 residues. Deletions cut 3 bases from V and 5 bases from J, with 17 bases between. As DNA, the CDR3 is TGTGCCACCAGCAGGGGACTGGGATGGGATGACGAGCAGTACTTC. As protein: CATSRGLGWDDEQYF. Based on the CDR3 plus reference TRBV15 and TRBJ2-7, the full variable domain is DAMVIQNPRYQVTQFGKPVTLSCSQTLNHNVMYWYQQKSSQAPKLLFHYYDKDFNNEADTPDNFQSRRPNTSFCFLDIRSPGLGDTAMYLCATSRGLGWDDEQYFGPGTRLTVT.

The sample holds one count of this clone. V is TRBV4-3 and J is TRBJ2-4; TRBD1 is a possible D gene (6 bases). CDR1 is LGHNA, CDR2 YSLEER, per germline. The V end lost 2 bases, the J end lost 0 bases, and 8 bases lay between the germline ends. CDR3 length: 15 amino acids. CDR3 sequence reads: CASSQNRVAKNIQYF. CDR3 in DNA: TGCGCCAGCAGCCAAAACAGGGTAGCCAAAAACATTCAGTACTTC.

In DNA, the CDR3 is TGTGCCAGCAGCGTAGCCACAATTACCCCGGGGGCTAGCGGGGGGCCCGTTACGCAGTATTTT. As protein: CASSVATITPGASGGPVTQYF. The chain uses TRBV9 and TRBJ2-3; TRBD2 matches at 11 bases. Trimming removed 0 bases from V and 8 bases from J; junction bases left unmatched: 23. The CDR3 length is 21 residues. CDR1 SGDLS and CDR2 YYNGEE come from the germline V gene.

This chain connects TRBV2 to TRBJ2-4; 8 bases line up with TRBD2. The CDR3 sequence is 14 residues long. The V gene end was trimmed by 6 bases and the J gene end by 7 bases; junction bases not matched to a gene: 8. Germline loops: CDR1 SNHLY, CDR2 FYNNEI. The CDR3 is CASRQVGGGNIQYF. The CDR3 coding sequence is TGTGCCAGCAGACAGGTGGGCGGGGGGAACATTCAGTACTTC. The variable domain in full, with the rest retrieved from reference TRBV2 and TRBJ2-4, is EPEVTQTPSHQVTQMGQEVILRCVPISNHLYFYWYRQILGQKVEFLVSFYNNEISEKSEIFDDQFSVERPDGSNFTLKIRSTKLEDSAMYFCASRQVGGGNIQYFGAGTRLSVL.

This clone appeared a single time. This sequence joins TRBV28 and TRBJ2-2, with D tentatively TRBD1 (5 bases). Trimming shortened V by 1 base and J by 6 bases, and 9 bases separated the two germline ends. The CDR3 is made up of 14 amino acids. CDR1 and CDR2 (germline): MDHEN, SYDVKM. The DNA of the CDR3 is TGTGCCAGCAGTTTATTGTTAGGGGCCGGGGAGCTGTTTTTT. This translates into CASSLLLGAGELFF.

V gene TRBV5-1 combines with J gene TRBJ2-5, with unresolved D. Trimming left V 2 bases short and J 1 base short, with 9 bases between. The CDR3 is 14 residues long. CDR1 SGHRS and CDR2 YFSETQ come from the germline V gene. The CDR3 loop reads CASSFGESQETQYF. The CDR3 DNA sequence: TGCGCCAGCAGCTTTGGAGAGAGCCAAGAGACCCAGTACTTC. Supplemented by reference TRBV5-1 and TRBJ2-5, the full variable domain reads KAGVTQTPRYLIKTRGQQVTLSCSPISGHRSVSWYQQTPGQGLQFLFEYFSETQRNKGNFPGRFSGRQFSNSRSEMNVSTLELGDSALYLCASSFGESQETQYFGPGTRLLVL.

This clone was counted between two and nine times. The chain carries TRBV2 and TRBJ1-6; D might be TRBD1 (6 bases). CDR1 and CDR2 from the germline V gene are SNHLY and FYNNEI. The CDR3 consists of 14 residues. V was clipped by 4 bases and J by 9 bases, with 13 bases between them. The CDR3 protein is CASSAGEGISPLHF. The CDR3 region has the DNA TGTGCCAGCAGTGCAGGGGAGGGTATTTCACCCCTCCACTTT.

The CDR3 sequence: CAISGKTGGSYEQYF. The CDR3 nucleotides read TGTGCCATCAGTGGCAAAACGGGAGGGTCCTACGAGCAGTACTTC. The chain couples TRBV10-3 to TRBJ2-7, with TRBD2 matching 8 bases. From germline, CDR1 is ENHRY and CDR2 SYGVKD. V gave up 4 bases and J gave up 1 base; unmatched junction bases: 6. The length of the CDR3 is 15 residues.

The chain links TRBV7-2 to TRBJ2-1; D gene uncertain. Trimming removed 5 bases at V and 10 bases at J, with 24 bases between. The CDR3 has 16 amino acids. Germline V gene lookup returns CDR1 SGHTA and CDR2 FQGNSA. The CDR3 region is CASSQNTAPLFTEQFF. CDR3 DNA: TGTGCCAGCAGCCAGAATACCGCTCCACTATTTACGGAGCAGTTCTTC.

This clone has only a few counts. The junction departs from germline at one end; a sequencing error may be responsible. The chain joins TRBV28 to TRBJ1-1; perhaps TRBD1 as D (5 bases). CDR1 is MDHEN and CDR2 is SYDVKM in the germline V gene. The CDR3 totals 12 residues. CDR3 in DNA: TGTGCCGGCAGAGGGGCGAACACTGAAGCTTTCTTT. It is translated as CAGRGANTEAFF.

The chain carries TRBV14 and TRBJ1-2; 8 positions match TRBD1. The germline V gene encodes CDR1 SGHDN and CDR2 FVKESK. The trim removed 6 bases at V and 8 bases at J, leaving 8 bases unmatched. CDR3 length equals 13 residues. The CDR3 spells CASSPDRAGGYTF. CDR3 bases: TGTGCCAGCAGTCCGGACAGGGCGGGGGGCTACACCTTC.

Concerning this clone: A read error may account for a junction end that differs from germline. The chain combines TRBV28 with TRBJ2-1; perhaps TRBD2 as D (6 bases). CDR3 length: 18 residues. The V gene's germline CDR1 is MDHEN and CDR2 SYDVKM. This CDR3 reads CASSPYRETYSSHNEQFF. DNA of the CDR3: TGTGCCAGCAGCCCTTATCGGGAGACATATTCCTCCCACAATGAGCAGTTCTTC.

This chain uses TRBV5-1 with TRBJ2-7, with 7 bases aligning to TRBD1. The CDR3 consists of 15 residues. The germline V gene has CDR1 SGHRS and CDR2 YFSETQ. After removal of 3 bases from V and 7 bases from J, the junction contained 13 bases not matched to a gene. The CDR3 DNA reads as TGCGCCAGCAGCTGGGGCCCACAGGGGACGGGGGAGCAGTACTTC. Protein: CASSWGPQGTGEQYF.

There are a few counts of this clone. The CDR3 nucleotides are TGTGCCAGCAGCTTGACAGGGGGCGGCTCTGGAAACACCATATATTTT. Protein: CASSLTGGGSGNTIYF. The chain combines TRBV5-4 with TRBJ1-3, with TRBD1 matching over 9 bases. The germline gives CDR1 SGHNT, CDR2 YYREEE (reference sequence). CDR3 length: 16 residues. V trimming: 1 base; J trimming: 0 bases; junction bases outside the gene matches: 2.

This clone has just one count. V is TRBV5-1 and J is TRBJ2-3; TRBD2 might be the D (5 bases). Germline-derived CDR1 and CDR2 are SGHRS and YFSETQ. The CDR3 consists of 13 residues. V lost 3 bases to trimming and J lost 4 bases, with 9 bases between them. CDR3 bases: TGCGCCAGCAGCTCACAGCGGTCAGATACGCAGTATTTT. Residues: CASSSQRSDTQYF.